Following are 11 T cell receptor beta chains from one sample sequenced in a study of blood T cell repertoires in COVID-19. TCRdb's table, derived via immunoSEQ multiplex PCR, lists solely in-frame clones and lacks some. The table has 87,000 or so clones, around 87% seen once. Sequencing was carried out using peripheral blood. The receptors were sampled from a middle-aged man with acute or convalescent COVID-19.

The count of this clone is one. The rearrangement links TRBV5-6 to TRBJ1-6; no firm D call. The V gene lost 0 bases and the J gene lost 8 bases, with 12 bases spanning the gap. The CDR3 is 15 amino acids. Germline CDR1 reads SGHDT; CDR2 reads YYEEEE. In DNA form, the CDR3 reads TGTGCCAGCAGCTTGGTAAGGGAGAGGTATTCACCCCTCCACTTT. Its translation: CASSLVRERYSPLHF.

The V gene is TRBV3-1 (or the pseudogene TRBV3-2), the J gene TRBJ1-4; no reliable D call. CDR1 and CDR2 (germline): LGHDT, YNNKEL (reference sequence). This CDR3 is built from 14 residues. The V end was cut by 2 bases, the J end by 6 bases, with 10 bases between. The CDR3 loop is CASSQYREDEKLFF. Here the CDR3 DNA reads TGTGCCAGCAGCCAATACCGGGAGGATGAAAAACTGTTTTTT.

The CDR3 protein is CASSHGGGRTEAFF. CDR3 DNA: TGTGCCAGCAGCCACGGGGGAGGGAGGACTGAAGCTTTCTTT. The chain carries TRBV11-2 and TRBJ1-1; a weak D match, TRBD1 (5 bases). This CDR3 comprises 14 residues. Germline V gene data show CDR1 as SGHAT and CDR2 as FQNNGV. The V end was cut by 5 bases, the J end by 5 bases, with 15 bases between.

This chain links TRBV11-2 with TRBJ1-2, with 10 bases matching TRBD1. Trimming cost V 4 bases and J 2 bases; bases outside gene matches: 4. CDR3 size: 15 residues. Germline CDR1 is SGHAT and CDR2 is FQNNGV. CDR3 nucleotide sequence: TGTGCCAGCAGCTACCCGGGACAGGGGAACTATGGCTACACCTTC. Amino acids: CASSYPGQGNYGYTF. Using reference TRBV11-2 and TRBJ1-2 for the parts outside the CDR3, the full variable domain is EAGVAQSPRYKIIEKRQSVAFWCNPISGHATLYWYQQILGQGPKLLIQFQNNGVVDDSQLPKDRFSAERLKGVDSTLKIQPAKLEDSAVYLCASSYPGQGNYGYTFGSGTRLTVV.

The chain employs TRBV18 and TRBJ2-7, with TRBD1 matching 8 bases. With 4 bases clipped from V and 3 bases from J, the junction kept 2 bases outside the gene matches. This CDR3 region has 13 residues. Germline-derived CDR1 and CDR2 are KGHSH and LQKENI. The CDR3 nucleotides are TGTGCCAGCTCACGACAGGGGATCTACGAGCAGTACTTC. Its translation: CASSRQGIYEQYF.

V is TRBV5-4 and J is TRBJ2-1, with TRBD1 matching over 7 bases. The CDR3 is 17 residues long. The J segment lost 9 bases and the V segment lost 3 bases, leaving 18 bases of the junction unmatched. Germline loops: CDR1 SGHNT, CDR2 YYREEE (reference sequence). The CDR3 DNA reads TGTGCCAGCAGCTCCGAATCCGCGACAGGGTCATATGGTGAGCAGTTCTTC. It specifies CASSSESATGSYGEQFF.

V usage is TRBV5-4 and J usage is TRBJ2-7; a possible D gene is TRBD2 (5 bases). CDR1 is SGHNT, CDR2 YYREEE, per germline (reference sequence). With 0 bases removed from V and 6 bases from J, the gap between germline ends came to 13 bases. The CDR3 runs 14 residues. In DNA, the CDR3 is TGTGCCAGCAGCTTGGATGGAGGCTACGGCGAGCAGTACTTC. This gives the protein CASSLDGGYGEQYF.

This sequence joins TRBV4-2 and TRBJ1-1; no reliable D call. The CDR3 loop spans 12 amino acids. Germline loops: CDR1 LGHNA, CDR2 YNFKEQ. The V and J ends lost 4 bases and 5 bases respectively, with 8 bases between them. CDR3 residues: CASSRGITEAFF. The CDR3 region has the DNA TGTGCCAGCAGCCGAGGGATAACTGAAGCTTTCTTT.

The J gene is TRBJ2-6, the V gene TRBV4-3, with TRBD1 matching 7 bases. Germline-derived CDR1 and CDR2 are LGHNA and YSLEER. The length of the CDR3 is 19 residues. J lost 0 bases, V lost 4 bases, and 12 bases had no gene match. The CDR3 protein is CASSLVAGTDDSGANVLTF. CDR3 bases: TGCGCCAGCAGCCTGGTGGCCGGGACAGACGACTCTGGGGCCAACGTCCTGACTTTC.

This sequence joins TRBV5-6 and TRBJ2-1, with TRBD2 matching 7 bases. The germline V gene has CDR1 SGHDT and CDR2 YYEEEE. V shed 5 bases, J shed 8 bases, and the junction held 16 bases outside the gene matches. This CDR3 has 16 amino acids. Written as DNA, the CDR3 is TGTGCCAGCAGTTCAACTGGACTAGGGCGTAGCGATGAGCAGTTCTTC. Encoded protein: CASSSTGLGRSDEQFF.

The CDR3 DNA reads as TGTGCCAGCAGCTTGGTTCTCTCCTCGTCTGGGGCCAACGTCCTGACTTTC. Translating it yields CASSLVLSSSGANVLTF. The chain couples TRBV5-8 to TRBJ2-6; D is undetermined. Germline V gene lookup returns CDR1 SGHTS and CDR2 YDEGEE. V was shortened by 0 bases and J by 1 base, with 11 bases between the two germline ends. CDR3 size: 17 residues.